The T cell receptor (beta chain) under discussion was sequenced for a study of OX40 agonist ivuxolimab in advanced cancers. The method was immunoSEQ multiplex PCR; TCRdb's version includes in-frame clones alone and lacks a portion of them. The table has about 79,000 clones, 90% seen once. Material: CD4+ or CD8+ T cells sorted from blood, obtained in a trial of the OX40 agonist ivuxolimab. The clonotype comes from an adult with an advanced solid tumor such as melanoma, head and neck, liver or kidney cancer.

CDR3 in DNA: TGTGCCAGCAGTCTCACCTGGTCTAACTATGGCTACACCTTC. The encoded protein is CASSLTWSNYGYTF. The chain has TRBV27 and TRBJ1-2, with D hard to call. V was pared by 5 bases and J by 0 bases, with 10 bases between. From germline, CDR1 is MNHEY and CDR2 SMNVEV (reference sequence). This CDR3 has 14 amino acids.